The 11 T cell receptor beta chains listed next were all sequenced from one sample in a study of blood T cells in healthy people across ages. Alongside a J-beta primer mix, a sample-barcoded 5' primer served in a second PCR lasting roughly 7 to 11 cycles. Via MiXCR, TCRdb re-called the 5' RACE reads, giving one row per CDR3 protein. The sample lists around 1,500,000 distinct CDR3 sequences, over 25% occurring once. Sequenced input: blood. The receptors come from a woman between 25 and 40 years old in good health.

This clonotype was recorded at least ten times. CDR3 region: CASSPPPELVSYEQYF. As DNA, the CDR3 is TGTGCCAGCAGTCCCCCCCCGGAATTAGTTTCCTACGAGCAGTACTTC. V gene TRBV28 combines with J gene TRBJ2-7; D is uncertain. The length of the CDR3 is 16 residues. Germline V gives CDR1 MDHEN, CDR2 SYDVKM. The ends were cut back, 5 bases at V and 1 base at J, with 18 bases in the middle.

This clonotype was seen just once. J is TRBJ1-1 and V is TRBV30, with unresolved D. The CDR3 has 13 amino acids. Germline V lookup: CDR1 GTSNPN, CDR2 SVGIG (reference sequence). Deletions cut 8 bases from V and 5 bases from J, with 18 bases between. The CDR3 DNA sequence: TGTGCCCACACGCGTGTGGGAATAACTGAAGCTTTCTTT. Its protein is CAHTRVGITEAFF.

This clonotype was detected only a few times. V gene TRBV7-2 combines with J gene TRBJ1-1; no definite D call. Germline CDR1 and CDR2: SGHTA and FQGNSA. The V end was cut by 6 bases, the J end by 1 base, with 12 bases between. The CDR3 consists of 14 residues. CDR3 sequence reads: CASRRRTGNTEAFF. In DNA, the CDR3 is TGTGCCAGCAGACGTCGGACGGGGAACACTGAAGCTTTCTTT.

This sequence joins TRBV24-1 and TRBJ2-5; TRBD1 matches 8 bases. The CDR3 consists of 13 residues. J gave up 4 bases and V 10 bases, and 7 bases lay outside the gene matches. CDR1 and CDR2 from the germline V gene are KGHDR and SFDVKD. The CDR3 here is CATEGQELETQYF. The CDR3 region has the DNA TGTGCCACAGAGGGACAGGAGCTAGAGACCCAGTACTTC.

This clonotype was counted only a few times. The gene calls are TRBV12-3 or TRBV12-4 and TRBJ2-5; no reliable D call. With the DNA end fitting TRBJ2-7 better, the J assignment may be wrong. The CDR3 covers 13 residues. This chain's CDR3 is CASSRSPPGEQYF. The CDR3 DNA reads TGTGCCAGCAGTCGTAGTCCCCCGGGCGAGCAGTACTTC.

The sample holds many counts of this clonotype. The rearrangement links TRBV20-1 to TRBJ1-4, with TRBD1 matching over 9 bases. Germline V lookup: CDR1 DFQATT, CDR2 SNEGSKA (reference sequence). Unmatched junction bases numbered 6, after V lost 0 bases and J lost 7 bases. CDR3 length: 15 amino acids. The CDR3 coding sequence is TGCAGTGCTAGAGACAGGACAGGGGCGGGTGAAAAACTGTTTTTT. The encoded protein is CSARDRTGAGEKLFF.

CDR3: CASDPGGTEAFF. The CDR3 bases are TGTGCCAGCGACCCCGGGGGCACTGAAGCTTTCTTT. This chain joins TRBV2 and TRBJ1-1; D might be TRBD1 (5 bases). Trimming took 8 bases from V and 4 from J, leaving 11 bases between them. The length of the CDR3 is 12 residues. CDR1 SNHLY and CDR2 FYNNEI come from the germline V gene.

This chain links TRBV7-9 with TRBJ1-4; possible D gene TRBD1, 5 bases. Germline V gene sequence: CDR1 SEHNR, CDR2 FQNEAQ (reference sequence). The ends were cut back, 4 bases at V and 3 bases at J, with 15 bases in the middle. This CDR3 has 16 amino acids. The CDR3 region has the DNA TGTGCCAGCAGCTCCACTTCTACAGGACCTAATGAAAAACTGTTTTTT. It yields the protein CASSSTSTGPNEKLFF.

The rearrangement joins TRBV18 to TRBJ2-7, with D tentatively TRBD1 (5 bases). V lost 3 bases and J 0 bases, leaving 12 bases between the germline ends. The germline V gene has CDR1 KGHSH and CDR2 LQKENI. The CDR3 loop spans 15 amino acids. The CDR3 sequence is CASSPARVSSYEQYF. CDR3 nucleotides: TGTGCCAGCTCACCCGCCAGGGTGAGCTCCTACGAGCAGTACTTC. Variable domain in full (rest from reference TRBV18 and TRBJ2-7): NAGVMQNPRHLVRRRGQEARLRCSPMKGHSHVYWYRQLPEEGLKFMVYLQKENIIDESGMPKERFSAEFPKEGPSILRIQQVVRGDSAAYFCASSPARVSSYEQYFGPGTRLTVT.

This chain connects TRBV28 to TRBJ1-4, with 7 bases identical to TRBD1. With 7 bases clipped from V and 8 bases from J, the junction kept 4 bases outside the gene matches. The CDR3 is 12 amino acids. The germline V gene has CDR1 MDHEN and CDR2 SYDVKM. The CDR3 bases are TGTGCCAGCATGCAGGGGGGAGAAAAACTGTTTTTT. It is translated as CASMQGGEKLFF.

Many counts were recorded for this clonotype. The chain couples TRBV29-1 to TRBJ2-7; 7 bases line up with TRBD2. The ends lost 5 bases at V and 2 bases at J; junction bases unmatched: 9. The CDR3 loop spans 14 amino acids. Germline values: CDR1 SQVTM, CDR2 ANQGSEA. CDR3 bases: TGCAGCGTTCAACTGGGGGGGATCACCTACGAGCAGTACTTC. Its translation: CSVQLGGITYEQYF.